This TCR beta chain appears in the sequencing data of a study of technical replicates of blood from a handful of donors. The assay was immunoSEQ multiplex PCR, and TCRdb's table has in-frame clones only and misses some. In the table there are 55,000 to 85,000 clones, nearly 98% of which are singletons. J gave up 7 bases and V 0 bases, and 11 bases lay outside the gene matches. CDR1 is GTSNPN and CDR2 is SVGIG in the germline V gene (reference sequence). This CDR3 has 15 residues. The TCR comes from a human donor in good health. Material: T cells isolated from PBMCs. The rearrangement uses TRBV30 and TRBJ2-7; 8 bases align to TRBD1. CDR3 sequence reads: CAWSVWQGASMEQYF. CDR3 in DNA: TGTGCCTGGAGTGTTTGGCAGGGGGCTTCGATGGAGCAGTACTTC.